This TCR beta chain was captured by sequencing in a study of early T cells in non-severe SARS-CoV-2 infection. For the study at large: Unpaired chains resulted from sequencing bulk RNA of unsorted whole blood. Findings and caveats of the study: Database matching using VDJdb favored anti-spike CD8 responses, with private and CD4 specificities left missing.

This clonotype was observed a handful of times. Its antigen remains unknown. This CDR3 region has 12 residues. V was trimmed by 3 bases and J by 1 base, leaving 3 bases between them. CDR1 and CDR2 from the germline V gene are LNHDA and SQIVND (reference sequence). Individual cDNA molecules carried attached unique molecular identifiers. TCRdb recomputed calls from the 5' RACE reads with MiXCR, one row per CDR3 protein. The profile shows about 97,000 distinct CDR3 sequences, 9.5% to 12% of them singletons. The specimen comprised whole blood, sampled at baseline. The chain has TRBV19 and TRBJ1-2; D remains ambiguous. This receptor was identified in an adult who was a healthcare worker with PCR-confirmed SARS-CoV-2 infection or an uninfected control (not recorded which). The CDR3, as DNA: TGTGCCAGTAGTATCTATAACTATGGCTACACCTTC. Protein product: CASSIYNYGYTF.